This TCR beta chain was observed in a study of T cell repertoires in MIS-A myocarditis (dated by TCRdb to the early 2020s). Concerning this clone itself: The clone's antigen remains unknown. No per-base quality is available; no much larger clone lies one base away.

The QIAamp DNA FFPE kit was used to extract genomic DNA from formalin-fixed paraffin-embedded autopsy tissue. TCRbeta CDR3 regions were amplified with the immunoSEQ bias-controlled multiplex PCR and sequenced at high throughput. As for how the authors treated the data: The immunoSEQ vendor pipeline collapsed and filtered CDR3 sequences to measure the abundance and frequency of each unique TCRbeta CDR3. Dominant CDR3 amino acid sequences were clustered with SARS-CoV-2-specific ImmuneCODE TCRbeta sequences by CD-HIT at a 90% global sequence identity threshold. A clone was classed as hyperexpanded at a frequency of 0.1 to 1 and as large at a frequency of 0.01 to 0.1. The CDR3 amino acid sequences and the V and J gene assignments of the dominant clones were confirmed with MiXCR. The R stringdist package was used to calculate Levenshtein distances between the patient clonotypes and the ImmuneCODE hits. Not all clones reach the TCRdb copy of this immuneACCESS table, which keeps in-frame sequences only. Checked studies attribute under half of the gap to unresolved V genes and leave the rest unexplained. V, J and clone size were drawn from that table, and D and trimming were deduced from the DNA. This sample holds about 10,000 clones; roughly 89% were observed only once. 2% to 2.5% of the sample is taken by the ten largest.

V gives up 0 bases and J gives up 0 bases, and the segment between their germline ends measures 9 bases. Taken from the germline V gene (reference sequence), the CDR1 and CDR2 loops are LNHNV and YYDKDF. Including cysteine and phenylalanine, the CDR3 has 16 amino acids. Only the CDR3 region is kept as DNA, spanning 48 bases read in frame from base 1. The TCR was taken from a man younger than 30 with fulminant myocarditis from multisystem inflammatory syndrome in adults (MIS-A) after COVID-19. This receptor chain uses TRBV15 and TRBJ1-5; TRBD1 is a possible D gene, resting on 6 matching bases. Sequencing was carried out using thoracic lymph node tissue obtained at autopsy. The CDR3 sequence is CATSRELTGSNQPQHF. The nucleotide sequence reads TGTGCCACCAGCAGAGAGTTGACAGGTAGCAATCAGCCCCAGCATTTT.